The following is a T cell receptor beta chain sequence with its context. Its antigen specificity is not known. Base qualities were left out, and no much larger clone turns up one base away. Other DNA sequences from this sample encode an identical CDR3 as well. The CDR3 sequence holds 15 residues, the cysteine and phenylalanine included. This entry keeps only the CDR3 DNA: 45 bases, framed from base 1. CDR1 and CDR2 are read off the germline V gene as SGDLS and YYNGEE. At the junction V is shortened by 0 bases and J by 4 bases, with 13 bases in between. Donors were healthy HIV-negative adults with no recently reported acute infections or vaccinations. Only Caucasian adults living in Nashville, Tennessee, USA were represented among the donors. CD4+ T cells were enriched through magnetic negative selection, after which naive cells were positively selected on CD45RA and the remaining negative fraction served as the memory subset. Blood was obtained by leukapheresis, after which PBMCs were separated by Ficoll-Histopaque density gradient centrifugation and cryopreserved in liquid nitrogen vapor phase. Analytical flow cytometry was used to check the purity and quantity of every magnetically sorted T cell population. From each sorted fraction, genomic DNA was isolated and quantified by UV absorbance on a Nanodrop 2000c.

The source of the sample is a study of shared clonotypes between healthy human individuals (dated by TCRdb to about 2020). In the study overall: The cohort comprised two women and a few men aged 18 to 49 years. For each donor, CD4 naive and CD4 memory were each run on three plates, CD8 naive on two plates, and CD8 memory on one plate. Between about 0.85 and 9.5 billion PBMCs per donor were obtained by leukapheresis. Different laboratories and diverse techniques were used to prepare libraries and sequence TCR repertoires, to increase sequencing depth and limit assay-specific biases. To estimate repertoire size and how much clonotypes are shared between individuals, the study performed deep sequencing of blood TCR repertoires from a few healthy adults. The paper's findings and limits, for the study overall: Sampling was restricted to blood, and TCR repertoires in tissue are likely to differ from TCR repertoires in blood. Naive subsets generally had larger estimated clonotype richness than memory subsets did. Across four donors, 5% to 6% of naive CD4, around 3.5% of naive CD8, roughly 2.3% of memory CD4, and 0.4% of memory CD8 clonotypes were shared. Even with the large sequencing depth, rarefaction of the sorted-subset datasets indicated that sequencing was incomplete. Clonotypes shared by all four sorted-subset donors showed higher generation probabilities than non-shared clonotypes. Based on pairwise subsampling, the degree of clonotype sharing among donors was expected to be affected by sequencing depth. Because the study included a small number of donors, the genetic and exposure-history diversity represented was limited.

TCR CDR3 regions were amplified from genomic DNA by multiplex PCR using the deep immunoSEQ assay. For each cell subset, the extracted genomic DNA was distributed evenly across all wells of several immunoSEQ 96-well plates, and each plate served as one replicate. For sorted subsets, each replicate PCR was loaded with approximately 190 ng genomic DNA, equivalent to some 31,000 T cell genomes. Purified libraries were quantified with a Qubit 3.0 fluorometer, sized on a Bioanalyzer 2100, and re-quantified with the KAPA Library Quantification kit. Each immunoSEQ 96-well plate was sequenced on its own single-read 150-cycle Illumina NextSeq 550 flow cell. The authors' analysis ran thus. Because the immunoSEQ output included only junctional sequences and no quality scores, the filtering could not be the same as the filtering used for full-length reads. Sequences were annotated with PyIR, a Python wrapper for IgBLAST v1.9, using IMGT germline references to assign V/J genes and CDR3. Reads were filtered out if the reads had weak V/J assignments (E-value above 1e-6), no CDR3, stop codons, out-of-frame junctions, or ambiguous translated residues. A V3J clonotype was defined by an identical inferred V gene, J gene, and CDR3 amino acid sequence. Percentage overlap between repertoires was calculated by dividing the number of shared unique clonotypes by the size of the smaller repertoire. Richness of each repertoire was evaluated using RTK rarefaction, the Chao1 estimator, and Recon v2.1 estimates of unobserved clonotypes. OLGA was used to compute generation probabilities for all TCRbeta clonotypes that the gDNA method yielded from a few donors. What TCRdb holds here is the immuneACCESS table cut down to in-frame rearrangements. Part of the clones is not present; checked against another copy, under half of the missing clones reflect an unresolved V gene, and the others are unexplained. V, J and clone size derive from that table, while D and trimming were established from the DNA sequence. This sample has some 2,400,000 clones in its table, and approximately 96% of those were observed once. 0.13% of the sample is taken by the ten largest.

Recombination joined TRBV9 with TRBJ2-5; the D region is possibly TRBD1 or TRBD2, each matching across 5 bases. The sequencing input was naive CD4+ T cells sorted from blood. This specimen's cell subset or site label, per the study, means: CD45RA+ positively selected. The source is a man younger than 35 in good health. The sequenced DNA: TGTGCCAGCAGCGTAGGGGGCCGAGGGGCAGAGACCCAGTACTTC. It is translated as CASSVGGRGAETQYF.